This T cell receptor (beta chain) was retrieved from a study of T cell changes during pregnancy in multiple sclerosis. The CDR3 consists of 14 residues. Germline V lookup: CDR1 MNHEY, CDR2 SVGAGI. V lost 2 bases, J lost 3 bases, and 11 bases lay in between. Only in-frame clones appear in the TCRdb table, and some are missing; sequencing was by immunoSEQ multiplex PCR. Here the sample spans tens of thousands of clones, around 94% being singletons. The rearrangement links TRBV6-5 to TRBJ2-7; D is uncertain. The clonotype originates from a female donor in good health, enrolled as a control in a pregnancy study. The specimen comprised CD8+ T cells from peripheral blood mononuclear cells, sampled in the third trimester of pregnancy. CDR3 sequence (DNA): TGTGCCAGCAGTTACCTCCACGAGAACTACGAGCAGTACTTC. The encoded protein is CASSYLHENYEQYF.